The entry below describes one T cell receptor beta chain. The target antigen is unknown. From germline, CDR1 is SNHLY and CDR2 FYNNEI. The CDR3 contains 15 residues. Trimming took 3 bases from V and 0 from J, leaving 9 bases between them. Only newly diagnosed hyperthyroidism patients aged 18 to 65, with under 2 months' duration, were enrolled. 10 ml of fresh blood yielded the PBMCs by density gradient. This sample was taken from a study of Graves' ophthalmopathy and Graves' hyperthyroidism. RNA transcripts served as template for amplifying TCR beta CDR3 sequences. HTBI primers were employed in first-round RT-PCR, then a second-round multiplex PCR followed. In TCRdb, the multiplex PCR reads were re-called with MiXCR into one record per CDR3 protein. This table holds about 620,000 distinct CDR3 sequences, about a fifth found once. Study-level findings and limits: Clonotypes were expanded in thyroid at above 0.001 frequency, and most also appeared in blood.

The J gene is TRBJ1-3, the V gene TRBV2; D ambiguous. The receptor comes from a woman aged 18-29 years with stable Graves' hyperthyroidism. Some clones in this sample may be carry-over from other donors' samples. The specimen was peripheral blood. This CDR3 is CASSDGPASGNTIYF. Written as DNA, the CDR3 is TGTGCCAGCAGTGACGGGCCAGCCTCTGGAAACACCATATATTTT.